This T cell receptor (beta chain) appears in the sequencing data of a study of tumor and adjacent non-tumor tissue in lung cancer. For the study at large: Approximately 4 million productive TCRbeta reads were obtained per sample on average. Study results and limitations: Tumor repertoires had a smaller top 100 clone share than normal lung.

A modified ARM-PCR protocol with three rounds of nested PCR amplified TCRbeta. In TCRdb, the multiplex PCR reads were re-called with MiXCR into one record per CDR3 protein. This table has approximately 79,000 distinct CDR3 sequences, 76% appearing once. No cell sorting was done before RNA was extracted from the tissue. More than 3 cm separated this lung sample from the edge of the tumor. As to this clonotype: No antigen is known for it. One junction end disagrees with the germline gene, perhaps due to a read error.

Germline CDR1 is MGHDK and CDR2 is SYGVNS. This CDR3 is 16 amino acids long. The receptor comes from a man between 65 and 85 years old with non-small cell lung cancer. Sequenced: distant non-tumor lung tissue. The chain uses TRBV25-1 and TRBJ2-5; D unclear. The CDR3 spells CAGSGKGRDWKETQYF. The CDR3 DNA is TGTGCCGGCAGTGGGAAGGGCAGAGATTGGAAAGAGACCCAGTACTTC.